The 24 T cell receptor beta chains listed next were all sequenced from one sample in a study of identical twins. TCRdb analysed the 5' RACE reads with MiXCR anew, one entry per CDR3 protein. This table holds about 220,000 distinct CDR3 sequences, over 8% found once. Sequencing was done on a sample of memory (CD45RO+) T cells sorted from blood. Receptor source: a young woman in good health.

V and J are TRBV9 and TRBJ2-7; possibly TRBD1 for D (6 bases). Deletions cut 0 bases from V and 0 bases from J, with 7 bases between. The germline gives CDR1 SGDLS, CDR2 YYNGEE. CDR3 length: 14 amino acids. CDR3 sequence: CASSVEGGSYEQYF. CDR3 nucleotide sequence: TGTGCCAGCAGCGTAGAAGGGGGCTCCTACGAGCAGTACTTC.

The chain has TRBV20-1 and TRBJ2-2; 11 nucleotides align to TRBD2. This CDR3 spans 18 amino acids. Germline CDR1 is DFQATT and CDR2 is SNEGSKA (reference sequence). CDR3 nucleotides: TGCTGGGGCTACGCCCCGGGCCTAGCGGGAGGAGGCACCGGGGAGCTGTTTTTT. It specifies CWGYAPGLAGGGTGELFF.

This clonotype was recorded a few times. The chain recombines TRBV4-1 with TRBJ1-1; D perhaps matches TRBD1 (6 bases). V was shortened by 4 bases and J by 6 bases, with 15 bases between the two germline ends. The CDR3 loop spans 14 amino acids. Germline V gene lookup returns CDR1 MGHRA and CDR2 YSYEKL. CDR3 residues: CASSPTDRWAEAFF. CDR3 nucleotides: TGCGCCAGCAGCCCTACCGACAGGTGGGCTGAAGCTTTCTTT.

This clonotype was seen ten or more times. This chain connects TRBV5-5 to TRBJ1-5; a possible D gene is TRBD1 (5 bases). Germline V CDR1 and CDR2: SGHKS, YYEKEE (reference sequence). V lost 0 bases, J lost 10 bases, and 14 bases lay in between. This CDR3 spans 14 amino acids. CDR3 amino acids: CASSLATDLGPQHF. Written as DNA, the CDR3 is TGTGCCAGCAGCTTGGCGACAGACTTGGGCCCCCAGCATTTT.

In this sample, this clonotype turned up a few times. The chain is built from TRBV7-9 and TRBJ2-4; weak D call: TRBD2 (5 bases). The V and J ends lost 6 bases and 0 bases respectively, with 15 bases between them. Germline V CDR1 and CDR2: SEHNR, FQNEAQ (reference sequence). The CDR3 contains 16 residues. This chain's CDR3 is CASREAGILAKNIQYF. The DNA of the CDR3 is TGTGCCAGCAGAGAAGCCGGGATACTAGCCAAAAACATTCAGTACTTC. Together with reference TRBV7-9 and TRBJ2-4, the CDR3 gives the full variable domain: DTGVSQNPRHKITKRGQNVTFRCDPISEHNRLYWYRQTLGQGPEFLTYFQNEAQLEKSRLLSDRFSAERPKGSFSTLEIQRTEQGDSAMYLCASREAGILAKNIQYFGAGTRLSVL.

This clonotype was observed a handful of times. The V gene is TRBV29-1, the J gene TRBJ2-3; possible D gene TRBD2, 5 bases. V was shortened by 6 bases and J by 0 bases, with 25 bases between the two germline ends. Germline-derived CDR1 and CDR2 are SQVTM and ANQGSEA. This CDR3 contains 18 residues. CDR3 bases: TGCAGCGTCCCCACGGGTACTCGGGGATTAACTAGCACAGATACGCAGTATTTT. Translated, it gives CSVPTGTRGLTSTDTQYF.

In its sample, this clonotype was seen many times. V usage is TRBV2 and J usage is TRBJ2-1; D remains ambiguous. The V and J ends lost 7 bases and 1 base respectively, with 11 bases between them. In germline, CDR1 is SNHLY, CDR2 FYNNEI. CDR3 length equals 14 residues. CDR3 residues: CASKVLASYNEQFF. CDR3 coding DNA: TGTGCCAGCAAGGTATTAGCATCCTACAATGAGCAGTTCTTC.

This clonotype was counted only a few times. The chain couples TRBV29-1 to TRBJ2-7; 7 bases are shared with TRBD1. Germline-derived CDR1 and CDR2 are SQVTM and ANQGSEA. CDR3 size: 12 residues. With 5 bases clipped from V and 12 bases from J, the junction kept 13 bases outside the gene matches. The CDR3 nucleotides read TGCAGCGTTCAAGGGACAGACCTTGTCCCGTACTTC. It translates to CSVQGTDLVPYF.

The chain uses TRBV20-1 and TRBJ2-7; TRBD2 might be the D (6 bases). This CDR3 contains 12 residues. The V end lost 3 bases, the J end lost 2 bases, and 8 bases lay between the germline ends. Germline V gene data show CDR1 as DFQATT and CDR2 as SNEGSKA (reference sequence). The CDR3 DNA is TGCAGTGCTAGCGGGGGACCCTACGAGCAGTACTTC. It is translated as CSASGGPYEQYF.

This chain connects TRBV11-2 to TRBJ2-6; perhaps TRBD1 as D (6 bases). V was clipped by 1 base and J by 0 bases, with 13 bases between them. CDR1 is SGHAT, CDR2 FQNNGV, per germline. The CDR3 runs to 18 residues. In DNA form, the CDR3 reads TGTGCCAGCAGCTTAGGGACAGAAGTTTCCTCTGGGGCCAACGTCCTGACTTTC. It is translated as CASSLGTEVSSGANVLTF.

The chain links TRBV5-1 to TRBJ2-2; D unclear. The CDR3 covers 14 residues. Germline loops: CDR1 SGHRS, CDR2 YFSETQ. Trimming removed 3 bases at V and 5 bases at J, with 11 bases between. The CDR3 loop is CASSSSHATGELFF. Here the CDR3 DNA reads TGCGCCAGCAGCTCCTCGCACGCTACCGGGGAGCTGTTTTTT.

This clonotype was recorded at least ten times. As DNA, the CDR3 is TGCAGCGTTGGGGGTGACAGCATGAACACTGAAGCTTTCTTT. Its translation: CSVGGDSMNTEAFF. The chain recombines TRBV29-1 with TRBJ1-1; D is perhaps TRBD1 (5 bases). V lost 4 bases and J 0 bases, leaving 12 bases between the germline ends. Germline V gene sequence: CDR1 SQVTM, CDR2 ANQGSEA. The CDR3 has 14 residues.

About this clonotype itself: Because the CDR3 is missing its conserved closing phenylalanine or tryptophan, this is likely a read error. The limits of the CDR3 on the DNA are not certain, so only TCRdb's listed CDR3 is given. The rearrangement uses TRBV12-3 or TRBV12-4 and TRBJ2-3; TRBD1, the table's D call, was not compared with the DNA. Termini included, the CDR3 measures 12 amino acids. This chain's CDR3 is CASSFRGQGARI.

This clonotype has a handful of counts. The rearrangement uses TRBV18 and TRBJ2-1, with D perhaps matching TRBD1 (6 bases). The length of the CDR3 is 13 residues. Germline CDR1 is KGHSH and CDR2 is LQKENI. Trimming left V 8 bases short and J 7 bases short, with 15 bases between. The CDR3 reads CASVGAGENEQFF. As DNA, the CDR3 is TGTGCCAGCGTTGGGGCAGGGGAGAATGAGCAGTTCTTC.

The CDR3 here is CASSRERGVYEQYF. CDR3 coding DNA: TGCGCCAGCAGCCGAGAACGAGGGGTGTACGAGCAGTACTTC. The V and J genes are TRBV4-3 and TRBJ2-7, with D perhaps assigned TRBD1 or TRBD2 (5 bases each). V was trimmed by 4 bases and J by 4 bases, leaving 14 bases between them. The CDR3 runs to 14 residues. The V gene's germline CDR1 is LGHNA and CDR2 YSLEER.

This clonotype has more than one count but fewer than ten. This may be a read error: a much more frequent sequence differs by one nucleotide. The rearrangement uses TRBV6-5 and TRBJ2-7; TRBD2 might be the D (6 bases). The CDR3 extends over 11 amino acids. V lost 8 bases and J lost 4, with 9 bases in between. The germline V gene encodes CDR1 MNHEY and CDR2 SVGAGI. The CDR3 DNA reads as TGTGCCAGCGGTGGGAGGTACGAGCAGTACTTC. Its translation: CASGGRYEQYF.

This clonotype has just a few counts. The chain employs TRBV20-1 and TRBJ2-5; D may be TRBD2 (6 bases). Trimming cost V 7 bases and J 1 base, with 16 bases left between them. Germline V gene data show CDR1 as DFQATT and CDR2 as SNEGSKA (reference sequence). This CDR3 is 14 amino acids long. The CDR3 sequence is CSVPLGTRQETQYF. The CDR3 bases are TGCAGTGTGCCGTTAGGGACTCGCCAAGAGACCCAGTACTTC.

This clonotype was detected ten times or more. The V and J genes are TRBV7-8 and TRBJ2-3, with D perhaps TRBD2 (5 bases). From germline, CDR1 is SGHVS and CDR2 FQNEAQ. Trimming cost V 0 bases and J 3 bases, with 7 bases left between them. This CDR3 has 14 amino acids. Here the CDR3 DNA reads TGTGCCAGCAGCTTAGCTACTAGAACAGATACGCAGTATTTT. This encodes CASSLATRTDTQYF.

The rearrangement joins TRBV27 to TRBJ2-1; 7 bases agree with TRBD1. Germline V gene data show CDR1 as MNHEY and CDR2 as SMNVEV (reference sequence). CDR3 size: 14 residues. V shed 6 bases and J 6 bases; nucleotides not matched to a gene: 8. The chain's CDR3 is CASRRGQALNEQFF. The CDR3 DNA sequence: TGTGCCAGCAGACGAGGACAGGCGCTCAATGAGCAGTTCTTC.

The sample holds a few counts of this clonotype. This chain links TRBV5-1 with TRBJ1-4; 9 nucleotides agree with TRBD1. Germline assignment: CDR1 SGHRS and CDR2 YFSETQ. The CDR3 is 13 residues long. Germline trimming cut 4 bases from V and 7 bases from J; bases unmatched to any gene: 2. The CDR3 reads CASSTGQGEKLFF. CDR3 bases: TGCGCCAGCAGCACGGGACAGGGTGAAAAACTGTTTTTT.

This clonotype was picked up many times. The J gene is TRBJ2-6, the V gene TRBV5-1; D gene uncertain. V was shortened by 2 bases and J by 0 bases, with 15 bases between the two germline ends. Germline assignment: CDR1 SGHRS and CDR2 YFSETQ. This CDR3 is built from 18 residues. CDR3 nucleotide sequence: TGCGCCAGCAGCTTCAGGCCGGGCTCCAGCTCTGGGGCCAACGTCCTGACTTTC. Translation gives CASSFRPGSSSGANVLTF.

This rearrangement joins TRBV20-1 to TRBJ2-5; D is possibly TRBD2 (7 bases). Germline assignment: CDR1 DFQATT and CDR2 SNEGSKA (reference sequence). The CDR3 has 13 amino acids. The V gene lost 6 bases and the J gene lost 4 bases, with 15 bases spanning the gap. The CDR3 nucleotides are TGCAGTGCCAAAAGAGGGGGGGCAGAGACCCAGTACTTC. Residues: CSAKRGGAETQYF.

CDR3 DNA: TGCAGCGTTGAAGATGGTGGCAGTTCGAACACTGAAGCTTTCTTT. Amino acid sequence: CSVEDGGSSNTEAFF. The J gene is TRBJ1-1, the V gene TRBV29-1; no firm D call. Trimming stripped 0 bases from V and 1 base from J, with 12 bases between. This CDR3 is built from 15 residues. The germline V gene encodes CDR1 SQVTM and CDR2 ANQGSEA.

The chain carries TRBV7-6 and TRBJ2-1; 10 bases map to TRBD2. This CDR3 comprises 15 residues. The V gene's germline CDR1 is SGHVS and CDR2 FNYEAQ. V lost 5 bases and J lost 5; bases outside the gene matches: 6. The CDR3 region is CASSAASGSHNEQFF. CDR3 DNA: TGTGCCAGCAGCGCCGCTAGCGGGAGCCACAATGAGCAGTTCTTC.